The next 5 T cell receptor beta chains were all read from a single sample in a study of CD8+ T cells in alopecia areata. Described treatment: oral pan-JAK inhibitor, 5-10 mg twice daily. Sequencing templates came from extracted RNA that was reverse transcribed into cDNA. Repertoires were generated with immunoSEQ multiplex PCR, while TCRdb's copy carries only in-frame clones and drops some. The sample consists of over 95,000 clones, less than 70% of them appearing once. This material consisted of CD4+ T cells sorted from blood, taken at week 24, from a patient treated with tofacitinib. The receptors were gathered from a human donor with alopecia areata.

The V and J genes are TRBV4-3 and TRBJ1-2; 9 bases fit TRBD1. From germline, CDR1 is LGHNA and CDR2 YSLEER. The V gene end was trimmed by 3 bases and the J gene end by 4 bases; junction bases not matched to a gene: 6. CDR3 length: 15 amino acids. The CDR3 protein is CASSHDTGGGYGYTF. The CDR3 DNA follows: TGCGCCAGCAGCCACGATACAGGGGGCGGCTATGGCTACACCTTC.

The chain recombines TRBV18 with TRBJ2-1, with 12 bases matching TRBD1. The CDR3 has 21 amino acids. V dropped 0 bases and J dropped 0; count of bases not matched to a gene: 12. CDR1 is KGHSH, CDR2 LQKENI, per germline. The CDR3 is CASSPPPGQGAPGSSYNEQFF. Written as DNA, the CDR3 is TGTGCCAGCTCACCACCTCCGGGACAGGGGGCCCCCGGGAGCTCCTACAATGAGCAGTTCTTC.

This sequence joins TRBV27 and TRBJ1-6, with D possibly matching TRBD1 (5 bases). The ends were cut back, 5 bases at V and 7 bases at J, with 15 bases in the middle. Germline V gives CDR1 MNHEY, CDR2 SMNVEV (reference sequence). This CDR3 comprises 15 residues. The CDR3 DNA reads TGTGCCAGCAGTGAGTACGGGACGGGAAATTCACCCCTCCACTTT. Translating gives CASSEYGTGNSPLHF.

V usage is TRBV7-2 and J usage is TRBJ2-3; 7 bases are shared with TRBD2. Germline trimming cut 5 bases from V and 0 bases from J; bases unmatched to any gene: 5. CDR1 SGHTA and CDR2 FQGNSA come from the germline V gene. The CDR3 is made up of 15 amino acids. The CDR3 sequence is CASSLGLVSTDTQYF. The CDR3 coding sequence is TGTGCCAGCAGCCTAGGACTAGTGAGCACAGATACGCAGTATTTT.

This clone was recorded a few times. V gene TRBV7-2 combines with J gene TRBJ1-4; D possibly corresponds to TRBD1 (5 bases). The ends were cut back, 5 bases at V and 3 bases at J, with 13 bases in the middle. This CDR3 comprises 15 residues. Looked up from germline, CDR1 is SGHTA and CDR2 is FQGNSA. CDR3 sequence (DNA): TGTGCCAGCAGCACCCGCAGGGAATCTAATGAAAAACTGTTTTTT. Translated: CASSTRRESNEKLFF. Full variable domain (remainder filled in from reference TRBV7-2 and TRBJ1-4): GAGVSQSPSNKVTEKGKDVELRCDPISGHTALYWYRQSLGQGLEFLIYFQGNSAPDKSGLPSDRFSAERTGGSVSTLTIQRTQQEDSAVYLCASSTRRESNEKLFFGSGTQLSVL.